Presented here are 22 T cell receptor beta chains from one specimen sequenced in a study of T cells in Graves' hyperthyroidism and ophthalmopathy. RNA transcripts served as the template for amplifying TCR beta CDR3 regions. The TCR CDR3 was amplified in a first-round RT-PCR using the HTBI primer set. One entry per CDR3 protein, called by TCRdb with MiXCR from the multiplex PCR reads. The table lists fewer than 250,000 distinct CDR3 sequences, about a sixth of them singletons. The sample taken for sequencing was blood. These TCRs come from a woman aged 18-30 years with Graves' ophthalmopathy.

Ten or more counts support this clonotype. The chain is built from TRBV18 and TRBJ2-7, with 8 bases lining up with TRBD1. The CDR3 is 15 amino acids. Germline CDR1 and CDR2: KGHSH and LQKENI. The V segment lost 2 bases and the J segment 3 bases; nucleotides outside the gene matches: 6. CDR3 nucleotides: TGTGCCAGCTCACCAGACAGGGGACCATACTACGAGCAGTACTTC. This gives the protein CASSPDRGPYYEQYF. The full variable domain, with the rest looked up from reference TRBV18 and TRBJ2-7, is NAGVMQNPRHLVRRRGQEARLRCSPMKGHSHVYWYRQLPEEGLKFMVYLQKENIIDESGMPKERFSAEFPKEGPSILRIQQVVRGDSAAYFCASSPDRGPYYEQYFGPGTRLTVT.

Comments on this clonotype: With a much larger clone just one base away, this may be a read error. The chain links TRBV20-1 to TRBJ2-7, with TRBD1 identical over 9 bases. Trimming took 3 bases from V and 4 from J; bases not matched to a gene: 16. Per the germline V gene, CDR1 is DFQATT and CDR2 is SNEGSKA (reference sequence). There are 17 residues in the CDR3. Written as DNA, the CDR3 is TGCAGTGCTAGGGGGGGACAGGGATTTGGAGGGGAGTACGAGCAGTACTTC. Amino acids: CSARGGQGFGGEYEQYF.

This chain connects TRBV20-1 to TRBJ1-2; D is unclear. Trimming took 3 bases from V and 6 from J, leaving 17 bases between them. The CDR3 is 14 residues long. Per the germline V gene, CDR1 is DFQATT and CDR2 is SNEGSKA (reference sequence). CDR3 protein: CSASTTLGLHGYTF. As DNA, the CDR3 is TGCAGTGCTAGCACTACATTAGGTCTGCATGGCTACACCTTC.

The chain has TRBV28 and TRBJ1-5; 9 bases line up with TRBD1. Germline V gives CDR1 MDHEN, CDR2 SYDVKM. With V trimmed by 4 bases and J by 5 bases, 9 bases remained unmatched. CDR3 size: 16 residues. The CDR3 protein is CASSSLGTGIHQPQHF. The CDR3 DNA sequence: TGTGCCAGCAGTTCTCTCGGGACAGGGATTCATCAGCCCCAGCATTTT. The entire variable domain, with the rest obtained from reference TRBV28 and TRBJ1-5, is as follows: DVKVTQSSRYLVKRTGEKVFLECVQDMDHENMFWYRQDPGLGLRLIYFSYDVKMKEKGDIPEGYSVSREKKERFSLILESASTNQTSMYLCASSSLGTGIHQPQHFGDGTRLSIL.

This clonotype was recorded at least ten times. V usage is TRBV27 and J usage is TRBJ1-4; D gene ambiguous. CDR1 is MNHEY and CDR2 is SMNVEV in the germline V gene (reference sequence). Trimming removed 0 bases from V and 8 bases from J, with 16 bases in between. The CDR3 has 16 amino acids. This CDR3 is CASSLSTPSSREKLFF. The CDR3 DNA sequence: TGTGCCAGCAGTTTATCCACCCCCAGCTCGCGGGAAAAACTGTTTTTT.

This clonotype was found many times. The J gene is TRBJ2-3, the V gene TRBV6-2 or TRBV6-3; TRBD1 aligns across 9 bases. Looked up from germline, CDR1 is MNHEY and CDR2 is SVGEGT. The CDR3 sequence is 14 residues long. V trimming: 7 bases; J trimming: 5 bases; junction bases outside the gene matches: 7. In nucleotides, the CDR3 is TGTGCCAGCATCGGGACAGGGTCCGTAGATACGCAGTATTTT. It encodes CASIGTGSVDTQYF.

At least ten counts were recorded for this clonotype. An end of the junction does not agree with germline; a read error may underlie this. The genes are TRBV29-1 and TRBJ1-1; maybe TRBD1 (5 bases). Germline V CDR1 and CDR2: SQVTM, ANQGSEA. The CDR3 covers 16 residues. CDR3 sequence reads: CSVKDGGGFLNTEAFF. As DNA, the CDR3 is TGCAGCGTTAAAGATGGGGGGGGTTTTTTGAACACTGAAGCTTTCTTT.

This clonotype appeared many times. This chain joins TRBV9 and TRBJ2-5; 7 bases line up with TRBD1. The germline CDR1 and CDR2 sequences are SGDLS and YYNGEE. This CDR3 spans 16 amino acids. After removal of 6 bases from V and 5 bases from J, the junction contained 16 bases not matched to a gene. The CDR3 protein is CASTEGTGALGETQYF. The CDR3 nucleotides are TGTGCCAGCACCGAAGGAACAGGGGCTCTCGGGGAGACCCAGTACTTC.

This clonotype was seen repeatedly, ten times or more. J is TRBJ1-4 and V is TRBV28; D perhaps matches TRBD1 (6 bases). There are 15 residues in the CDR3. Trimming pared 5 bases from V and 7 bases from J, leaving 17 bases between. The V gene's germline CDR1 is MDHEN and CDR2 SYDVKM. CDR3 DNA: TGTGCCAGCAGTCCCTTTACAGGGTCGGCTGAAAAACTGTTTTTT. It encodes CASSPFTGSAEKLFF.

The rearrangement joins TRBV10-1 to TRBJ1-6; D perhaps matches TRBD1 (5 bases). This CDR3 is 12 amino acids long. Trimming cost V 8 bases and J 7 bases, with 9 bases left between them. In germline, CDR1 is WNHNN, CDR2 SYGVQD (reference sequence). CDR3 coding DNA: TGCGCCAGCCGGGACGGAAATTCACCCCTCCACTTT. This sequence encodes CASRDGNSPLHF.

Notes on this clonotype: This could be a read error, since a much larger clone is one nucleotide away. The chain joins TRBV14 to TRBJ1-2, with D possibly matching TRBD1 (6 bases). Per the germline V gene, CDR1 is SGHDN and CDR2 is FVKESK. The CDR3 contains 14 residues. Trimming removed 4 bases at V and 2 bases at J, with 11 bases between. The chain's CDR3 is CASSRGAGNYGYTF. The CDR3 nucleotides read TGTGCCAGCAGCCGGGGGGCGGGGAACTATGGCTACACCTTC. The full variable domain, completed using reference TRBV14 and TRBJ1-2, is EAGVTQFPSHSVIEKGQTVTLRCDPISGHDNLYWYRRVMGKEIKFLLHFVKESKQDESGMPNNRFLAERTGGTYSTLKVQPAELEDSGVYFCASSRGAGNYGYTFGSGTRLTVV.

This clonotype was seen at least ten times. This chain uses TRBV4-2 with TRBJ2-3; D possibly matches TRBD1 or TRBD2 (6 bases each). Between the trimmed V and J ends, which lost 3 bases and 4 bases, there was a span of 11 bases. Germline V CDR1 and CDR2: LGHNA, YNFKEQ. The CDR3 totals 14 residues. CDR3: CASSQRGVSDTQYF. In nucleotides, the CDR3 is TGTGCCAGCAGCCAGAGGGGGGTCTCAGATACGCAGTATTTT.

This clonotype occurred many times. The V call is TRBV29-1, the J call TRBJ2-3; 12 positions agree with TRBD2. After removal of 3 bases from V and 6 bases from J, the junction contained 10 bases not matched to a gene. The CDR3 has 16 amino acids. Looked up from germline, CDR1 is SQVTM and CDR2 is ANQGSEA. CDR3 bases: TGCAGCGTTGACTCCCGACTAGCGGGAGTTTGGGATACGCAGTATTTT. This encodes CSVDSRLAGVWDTQYF.

This clonotype was found many times. A much larger clone sits a single nucleotide away, making a read error possible. The chain combines TRBV9 with TRBJ2-7, with no clear D. CDR3 length: 11 residues. The germline V gene encodes CDR1 SGDLS and CDR2 YYNGEE. Trimming cost V 3 bases and J 3 bases, with 4 bases left between them. This CDR3 reads CASSDNYEQYF. The CDR3 DNA follows: TGTGCCAGCAGCGACAACTACGAGCAGTACTTC.

This clonotype was counted at least ten times. The J gene is TRBJ1-1, the V gene TRBV20-1; D is ambiguous. V dropped 5 bases and J dropped 0 bases, with 16 bases sitting between them. Germline V gives CDR1 DFQATT, CDR2 SNEGSKA (reference sequence). The CDR3 spans 15 residues. The CDR3 sequence is CSAPSGVFMNTEAFF. CDR3 nucleotides: TGCAGTGCTCCGAGCGGGGTGTTTATGAACACTGAAGCTTTCTTT.

This clonotype was picked up many times. This sequence joins TRBV20-1 and TRBJ1-2; D remains unclear. The CDR3 is 15 residues long. Trimming left V 3 bases short and J 0 bases short, with 14 bases between. Germline CDR1 reads DFQATT; CDR2 reads SNEGSKA (reference sequence). The CDR3 region has the DNA TGCAGTGCTAGGGACGACCGCGGAGCTAACTATGGCTACACCTTC. This gives the protein CSARDDRGANYGYTF.

In its sample, this clonotype was seen a few times. V is TRBV9 and J is TRBJ2-3; D is unclear. This CDR3 has 13 amino acids. Germline CDR1 SGDLS, CDR2 YYNGEE. The V end lost 0 bases, the J end lost 1 base, and 3 bases lay between the germline ends. In nucleotides, the CDR3 is TGTGCCAGCAGCGTAGACCGCACAGATACGCAGTATTTT. Its protein is CASSVDRTDTQYF. Full variable domain (rest looked up from reference TRBV9 and TRBJ2-3): DSGVTQTPKHLITATGQRVTLRCSPRSGDLSVYWYQQSLDQGLQFLIQYYNGEERAKGNILERFSAQQFPDLHSELNLSSLELGDSALYFCASSVDRTDTQYFGPGTRLTVL.

The chain couples TRBV11-1 to TRBJ2-7; D may correspond to TRBD1 or TRBD2 (5 bases each). This CDR3 spans 13 amino acids. CDR1 and CDR2 from the germline V gene are SGHAT and FQDESV (reference sequence). The V gene lost 8 bases and the J gene lost 3 bases, with 14 bases spanning the gap. CDR3 DNA: TGTGCCAGCCTTAGGGACGGGGACTACGAGCAGTACTTC. Encoded protein: CASLRDGDYEQYF.

In its sample, this clonotype was seen a few times. A much larger clone differs by one base, so this may be a read error. The rearrangement uses TRBV15 and TRBJ1-5; the match to TRBD1 covers 10 bases. The CDR3 runs to 15 residues. V dropped 5 bases and J dropped 7; count of bases not matched to a gene: 8. Germline CDR1 and CDR2: LNHNV and YYDKDF (reference sequence). CDR3 in DNA: TGTGCCACCAGCTGGGACAGGGGAAAGTTCCAGCCCCAGCATTTT. Amino acids: CATSWDRGKFQPQHF.

This clonotype occurred a few times. V usage is TRBV4-2 and J usage is TRBJ2-7, with D maybe TRBD2 (5 bases). The CDR3 spans 18 residues. The V end lost 1 base, the J end lost 0 bases, and 19 bases lay between the germline ends. CDR1 is LGHNA and CDR2 is YNFKEQ in the germline V gene. The CDR3 protein is CASSQVRSGRTVSYEQYF. The DNA for the CDR3 is TGTGCCAGCAGCCAAGTTCGTTCCGGACGGACTGTCTCCTACGAGCAGTACTTC.

The chain recombines TRBV4-1 with TRBJ2-3; 13 bases align to TRBD2. V lost 2 bases and J lost 4; bases outside the gene matches: 3. The CDR3 is made up of 16 amino acids. Germline-derived CDR1 and CDR2 are MGHRA and YSYEKL. CDR3 nucleotide sequence: TGCGCCAGCAGCCAAATACTAGCGGGGGGGTCAGATACGCAGTATTTT. As protein: CASSQILAGGSDTQYF.

This clonotype was observed many times. V gene TRBV3-2 combines with J gene TRBJ2-7; the table calls TRBD1, which could not be checked here. TRBV3-2 is a pseudogene. The CDR3 consists of 17 residues. CDR3 DNA: TGTGCCAGCAGCCAAGACACGGGGACAGGGTATCCTATCGAGCAGTACTTC. It translates to CASSQDTGTGYPIEQYF.